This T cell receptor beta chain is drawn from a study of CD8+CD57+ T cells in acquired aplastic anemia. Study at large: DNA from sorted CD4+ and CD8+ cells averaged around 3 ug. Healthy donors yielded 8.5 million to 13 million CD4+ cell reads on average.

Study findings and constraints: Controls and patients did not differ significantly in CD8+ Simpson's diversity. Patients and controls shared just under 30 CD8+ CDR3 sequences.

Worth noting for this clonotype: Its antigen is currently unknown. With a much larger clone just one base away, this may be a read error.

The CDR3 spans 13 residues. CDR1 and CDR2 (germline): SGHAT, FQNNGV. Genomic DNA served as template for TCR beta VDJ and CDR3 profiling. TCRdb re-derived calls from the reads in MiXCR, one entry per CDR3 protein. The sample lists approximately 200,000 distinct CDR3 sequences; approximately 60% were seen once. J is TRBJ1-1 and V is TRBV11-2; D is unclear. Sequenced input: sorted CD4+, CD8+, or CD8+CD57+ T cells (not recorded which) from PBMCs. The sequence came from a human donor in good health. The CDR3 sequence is CAGSPPGHTEAFF. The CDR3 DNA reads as TGTGCCGGCAGCCCCCCAGGTCACACTGAAGCTTTCTTT.